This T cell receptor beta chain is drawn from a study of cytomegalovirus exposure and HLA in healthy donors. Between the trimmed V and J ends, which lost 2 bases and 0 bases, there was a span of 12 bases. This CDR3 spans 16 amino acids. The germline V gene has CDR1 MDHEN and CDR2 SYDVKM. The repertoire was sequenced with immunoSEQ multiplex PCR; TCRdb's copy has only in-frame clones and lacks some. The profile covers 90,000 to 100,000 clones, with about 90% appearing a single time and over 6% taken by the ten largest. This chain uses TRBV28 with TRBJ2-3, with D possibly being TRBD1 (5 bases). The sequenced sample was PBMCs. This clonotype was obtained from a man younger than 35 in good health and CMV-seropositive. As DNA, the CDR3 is TGTGCCAGCAGTTTAAGGGGCTGGGCTAGCACAGATACGCAGTATTTT. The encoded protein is CASSLRGWASTDTQYF.